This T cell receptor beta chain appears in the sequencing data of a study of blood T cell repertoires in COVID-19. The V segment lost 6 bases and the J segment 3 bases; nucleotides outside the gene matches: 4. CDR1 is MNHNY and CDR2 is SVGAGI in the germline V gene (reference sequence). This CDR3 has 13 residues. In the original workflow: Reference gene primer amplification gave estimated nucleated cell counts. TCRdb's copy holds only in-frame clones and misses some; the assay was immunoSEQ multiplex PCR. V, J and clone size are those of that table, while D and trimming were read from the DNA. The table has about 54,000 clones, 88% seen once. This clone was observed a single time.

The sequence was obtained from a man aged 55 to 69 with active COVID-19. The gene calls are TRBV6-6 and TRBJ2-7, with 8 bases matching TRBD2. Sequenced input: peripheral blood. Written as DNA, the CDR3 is TGTGCCAGCAGCTACGGGGGGGACTACGAGCAGTACTTC. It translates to CASSYGGDYEQYF.